This TCR beta chain was captured by sequencing in a study of T cells after yellow fever vaccination. Many counts were recorded for this clonotype. Its antigen remains unknown. It was through 5'RACE template switching that TCR cDNA was made, with a universal primer site and UMIs added. One entry per CDR3 protein results from TCRdb running MiXCR on the 5' RACE reads. The sample lists about 120,000 distinct CDR3 sequences; roughly 15% were seen once. CDR3 length: 15 residues. Trimming removed 2 bases from V and 0 bases from J; junction bases left unmatched: 4. CDR1 and CDR2 from the germline V gene are SGHRS and YFSETQ. Study-level results: Booster sampling recovered most clones from primary vaccination (96% CD4, around 88% CD8).

The rearrangement uses TRBV5-1 and TRBJ1-2; 7 positions agree with TRBD1. The TCR sequence derives from a man aged 18-30 years who received the YFV17D yellow fever vaccine. Sequenced material: CD8+ T cells sorted from PBMCs, taken 5 days after the yellow fever booster vaccination. Here the CDR3 reads CASSLRGTANYGYTF. CDR3 nucleotide sequence: TGCGCCAGCAGCTTACGGGGGACAGCTAACTATGGCTACACCTTC.